This TCR beta chain was identified in a study of CXCR3-negative and CXCR3-positive naive CD8 T cells. Study results and limitations: Researchers report that CXCR3-positive naive cells carry more hydrophobic TRB CDR3s than CXCR3-negative naive cells.

Turning to this clonotype: Antigen: not known.

There are 15 residues in the CDR3. UMI-labeled 5' RACE TRB cDNA libraries were prepared from the cells. TCRdb processed the 5' RACE reads again and assigns one entry to each CDR3 protein, with no DNA. Its table lists tens of thousands of distinct CDR3 sequences. The TCR was taken from a human donor in good health. Some clones in this sample may be carry-over from other donors' samples. Sequenced sample: naive CXCR3+ CD8+ T cells from blood. The subset denotes: CD45RO-CCR7+CD27+CD95- naive CD8+ T cells expressing CXCR3 (TNR3+). This chain connects TRBV12-3 or TRBV12-4 to TRBJ1-2; TCRdb's D gene call, TRBD1, goes unchecked for lack of DNA. CDR3 in amino acids: CASSGIGQVGAESTF.